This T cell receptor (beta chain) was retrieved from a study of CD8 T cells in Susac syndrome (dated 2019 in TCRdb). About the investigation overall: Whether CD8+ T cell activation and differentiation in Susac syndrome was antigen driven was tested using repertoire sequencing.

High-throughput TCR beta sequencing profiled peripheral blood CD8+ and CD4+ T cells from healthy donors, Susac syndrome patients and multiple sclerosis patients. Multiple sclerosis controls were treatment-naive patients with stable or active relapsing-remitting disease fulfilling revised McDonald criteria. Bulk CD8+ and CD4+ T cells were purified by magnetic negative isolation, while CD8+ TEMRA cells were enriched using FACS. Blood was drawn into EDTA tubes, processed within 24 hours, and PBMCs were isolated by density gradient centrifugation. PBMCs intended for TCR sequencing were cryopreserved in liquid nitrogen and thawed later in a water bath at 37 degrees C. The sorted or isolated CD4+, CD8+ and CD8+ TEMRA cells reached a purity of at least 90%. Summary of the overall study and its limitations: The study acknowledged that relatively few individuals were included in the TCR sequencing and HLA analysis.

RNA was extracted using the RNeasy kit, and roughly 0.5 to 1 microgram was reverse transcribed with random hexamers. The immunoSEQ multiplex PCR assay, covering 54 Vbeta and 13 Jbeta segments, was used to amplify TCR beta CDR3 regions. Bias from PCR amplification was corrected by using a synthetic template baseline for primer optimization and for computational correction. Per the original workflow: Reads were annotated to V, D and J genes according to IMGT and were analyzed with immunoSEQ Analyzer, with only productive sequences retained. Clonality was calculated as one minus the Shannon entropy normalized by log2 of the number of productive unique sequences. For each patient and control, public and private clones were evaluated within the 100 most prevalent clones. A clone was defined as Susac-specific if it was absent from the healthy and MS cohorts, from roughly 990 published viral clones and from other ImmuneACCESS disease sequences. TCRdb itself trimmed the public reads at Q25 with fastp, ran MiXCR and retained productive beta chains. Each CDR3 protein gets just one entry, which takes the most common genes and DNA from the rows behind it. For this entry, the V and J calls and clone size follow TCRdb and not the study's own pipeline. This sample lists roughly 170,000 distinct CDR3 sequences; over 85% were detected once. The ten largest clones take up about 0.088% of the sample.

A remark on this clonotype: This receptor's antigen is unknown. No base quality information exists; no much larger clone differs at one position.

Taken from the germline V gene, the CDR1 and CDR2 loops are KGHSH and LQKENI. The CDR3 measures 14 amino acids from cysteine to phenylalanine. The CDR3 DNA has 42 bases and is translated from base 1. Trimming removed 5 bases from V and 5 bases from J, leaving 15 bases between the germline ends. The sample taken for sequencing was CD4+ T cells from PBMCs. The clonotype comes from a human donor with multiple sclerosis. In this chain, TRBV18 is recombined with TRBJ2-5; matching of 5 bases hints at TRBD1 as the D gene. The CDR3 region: CASSVTGAGETQYF. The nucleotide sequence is TGTGCCAGCTCAGTCACAGGCGCCGGGGAGACCCAGTACTTC.